This T cell receptor (beta chain) was identified in a study of immune heterogeneity within non-small cell lung tumors. Findings and limits, study-wide: Within a patient, dominant CDR3 beta clonotypes were shared across sites, though different locations had unique frequent clones.

Bulk tumor gDNA, around 630 ng per sample, served as the TCR template. Biopsies that were spaced far apart were taken, several per primary tumor, during surgery. Before undergoing curative surgery, patients had newly diagnosed non-small cell lung cancer that was untreated. Every donor was a newly diagnosed non-small cell lung cancer patient having surgery with curative intent. V lost 2 bases and J lost 6; bases outside the gene matches: 9. In germline, CDR1 is SGHDN, CDR2 FVKESK. The CDR3 runs 15 residues. Amplifying TCR beta CDR3 involved multiplex PCR carried out with 32 V and 13 J primers. Each CDR3 protein gets one entry after TCRdb re-called the multiplex PCR reads with MiXCR. Among about 6,000 distinct CDR3 sequences, 20% to 25% were seen once, and the ten largest hold roughly 17%. This clonotype was recorded many times. The target antigen is unknown.

The specimen sequenced was lung tumor tissue. This TCR came from a man aged 60-69 years with non-small cell lung cancer. The V gene is TRBV14, the J gene TRBJ1-1, with 7 bases aligning to TRBD1. The CDR3, as DNA: TGTGCCAGCAGCCAATTCTCAGGGGGGGCGGCTGAAGCTTTCTTT. Translating gives CASSQFSGGAAEAFF.